This T cell receptor (beta chain) appears in the sequencing data of a study of technical replicates of blood from a handful of donors. Germline V lookup: CDR1 MNHEY, CDR2 SVGAGI. This CDR3 spans 15 amino acids. Trimming left V 2 bases short and J 5 bases short, with 15 bases between. Profiling relied on immunoSEQ multiplex PCR, and the TCRdb table lists in-frame clones only, not all of them. The table shows about 88,000 clones, with around 94% occurring only once. What was sequenced was T cells isolated from PBMCs. This TCR derives from a human donor in good health. The genes are TRBV6-5 and TRBJ1-1; D might be TRBD1 (6 bases). CDR3 residues: CASSYTGGRRTEAFF. Written as DNA, the CDR3 is TGTGCCAGCAGTTACACCGGGGGGCGAAGGACTGAAGCTTTCTTT.